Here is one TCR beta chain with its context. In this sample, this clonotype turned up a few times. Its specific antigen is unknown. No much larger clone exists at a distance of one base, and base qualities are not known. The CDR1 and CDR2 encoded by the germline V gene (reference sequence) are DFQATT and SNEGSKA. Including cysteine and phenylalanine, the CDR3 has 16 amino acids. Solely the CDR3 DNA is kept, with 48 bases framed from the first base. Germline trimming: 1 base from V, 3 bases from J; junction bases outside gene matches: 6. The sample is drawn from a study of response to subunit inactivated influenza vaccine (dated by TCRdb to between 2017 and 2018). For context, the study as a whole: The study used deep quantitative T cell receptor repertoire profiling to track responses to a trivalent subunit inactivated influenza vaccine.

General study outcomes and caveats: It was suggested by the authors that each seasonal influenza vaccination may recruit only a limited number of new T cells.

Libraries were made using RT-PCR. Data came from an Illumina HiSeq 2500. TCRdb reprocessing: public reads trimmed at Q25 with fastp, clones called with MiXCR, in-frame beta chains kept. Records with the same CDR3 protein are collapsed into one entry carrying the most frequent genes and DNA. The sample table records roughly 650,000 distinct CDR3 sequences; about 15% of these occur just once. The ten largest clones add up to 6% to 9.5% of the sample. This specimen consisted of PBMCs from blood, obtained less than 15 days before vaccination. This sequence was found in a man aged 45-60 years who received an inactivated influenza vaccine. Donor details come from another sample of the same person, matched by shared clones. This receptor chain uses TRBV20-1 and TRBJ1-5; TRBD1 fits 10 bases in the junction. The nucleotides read TGCAGTGCTAGAGGTCGACAGGGGGCATTCAATCAGCCCCAGCATTTT. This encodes CSARGRQGAFNQPQHF.